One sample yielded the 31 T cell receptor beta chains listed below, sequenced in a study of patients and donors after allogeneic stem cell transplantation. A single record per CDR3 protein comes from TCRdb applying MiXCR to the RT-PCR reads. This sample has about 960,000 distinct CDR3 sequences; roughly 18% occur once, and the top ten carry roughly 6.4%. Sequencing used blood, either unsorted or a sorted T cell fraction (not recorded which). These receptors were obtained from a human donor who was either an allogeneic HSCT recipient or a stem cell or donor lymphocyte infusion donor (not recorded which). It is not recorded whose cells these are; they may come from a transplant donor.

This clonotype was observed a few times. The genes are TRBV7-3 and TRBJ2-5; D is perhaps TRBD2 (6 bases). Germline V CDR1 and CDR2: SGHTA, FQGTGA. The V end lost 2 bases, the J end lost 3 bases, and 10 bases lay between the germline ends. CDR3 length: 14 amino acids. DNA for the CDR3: TGTGCCAGCAGCTTAGGGGACTTCAAAGAGACCCAGTACTTC. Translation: CASSLGDFKETQYF. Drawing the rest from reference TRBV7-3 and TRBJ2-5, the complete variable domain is GAGVSQTPSNKVTEKGKYVELRCDPISGHTALYWYRQSLGQGPEFLIYFQGTGAADDSGLPNDRFFAVRPEGSVSTLKIQRTERGDSAVYLCASSLGDFKETQYFGPGTRLLVL.

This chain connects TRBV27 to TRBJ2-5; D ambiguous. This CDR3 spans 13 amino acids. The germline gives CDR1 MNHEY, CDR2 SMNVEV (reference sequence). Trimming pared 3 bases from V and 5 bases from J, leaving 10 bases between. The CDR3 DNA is TGTGCCAGCAGTTTTGTGTTCGGGGAGACCCAGTACTTC. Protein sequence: CASSFVFGETQYF.

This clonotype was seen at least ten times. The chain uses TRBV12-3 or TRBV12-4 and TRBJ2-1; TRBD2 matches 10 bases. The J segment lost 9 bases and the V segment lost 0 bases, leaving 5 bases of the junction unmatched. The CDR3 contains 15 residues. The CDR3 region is CASSLAASGGGEQFF. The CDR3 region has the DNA TGTGCCAGCAGTTTAGCCGCTAGCGGGGGCGGTGAGCAGTTCTTC.

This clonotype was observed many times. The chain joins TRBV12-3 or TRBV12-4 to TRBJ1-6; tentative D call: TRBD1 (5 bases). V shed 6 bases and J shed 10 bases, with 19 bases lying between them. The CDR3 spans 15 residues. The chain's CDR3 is CASREIGQGASPLHF. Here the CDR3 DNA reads TGTGCCAGCAGAGAGATCGGTCAGGGTGCCTCACCCCTCCACTTT.

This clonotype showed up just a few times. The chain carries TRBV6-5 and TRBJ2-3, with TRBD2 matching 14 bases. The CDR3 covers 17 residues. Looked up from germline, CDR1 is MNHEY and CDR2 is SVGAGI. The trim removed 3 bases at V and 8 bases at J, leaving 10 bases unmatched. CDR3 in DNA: TGTGCCAGCAGTTATGTAGGGACTAGCGGGGGCATGTCTACGCAGTATTTT. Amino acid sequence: CASSYVGTSGGMSTQYF.

In DNA form, the CDR3 reads TGTGCCAGCAGACATGACAGTGGAACCGGGGAGCTGTTTTTT. Its translation is CASRHDSGTGELFF. The gene calls are TRBV2 and TRBJ2-2; D may be TRBD1 (5 bases). With 6 bases removed from V and 5 bases from J, the gap between germline ends came to 13 bases. Germline V lookup: CDR1 SNHLY, CDR2 FYNNEI. This CDR3 region has 14 residues. The whole variable domain, filled in from reference TRBV2 and TRBJ2-2, reads EPEVTQTPSHQVTQMGQEVILRCVPISNHLYFYWYRQILGQKVEFLVSFYNNEISEKSEIFDDQFSVERPDGSNFTLKIRSTKLEDSAMYFCASRHDSGTGELFFGEGSRLTVL.

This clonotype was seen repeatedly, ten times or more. The CDR3 reads CASSLDGANTGELFF. The CDR3 coding sequence is TGTGCCAGCAGCTTAGATGGGGCGAACACCGGGGAGCTGTTTTTT. V usage is TRBV7-6 and J usage is TRBJ2-2; D unresolved. Germline CDR1 is SGHVS and CDR2 is FNYEAQ. The CDR3 has 15 residues. V was clipped by 1 base and J by 0 bases, with 6 bases between them.

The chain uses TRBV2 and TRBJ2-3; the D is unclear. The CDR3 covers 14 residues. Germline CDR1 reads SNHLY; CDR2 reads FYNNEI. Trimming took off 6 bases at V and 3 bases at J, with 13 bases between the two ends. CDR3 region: CASSTDSRTDTQYF. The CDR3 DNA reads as TGTGCCAGCAGCACGGATTCGAGGACAGATACGCAGTATTTT.

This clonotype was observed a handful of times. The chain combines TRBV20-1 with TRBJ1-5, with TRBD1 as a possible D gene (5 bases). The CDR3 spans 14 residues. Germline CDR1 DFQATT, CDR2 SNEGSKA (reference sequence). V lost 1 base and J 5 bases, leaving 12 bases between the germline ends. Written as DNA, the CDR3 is TGCAGTGCTAGAGGGCAGGGAGGCGATCAGCCCCAGCATTTT. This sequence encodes CSARGQGGDQPQHF.

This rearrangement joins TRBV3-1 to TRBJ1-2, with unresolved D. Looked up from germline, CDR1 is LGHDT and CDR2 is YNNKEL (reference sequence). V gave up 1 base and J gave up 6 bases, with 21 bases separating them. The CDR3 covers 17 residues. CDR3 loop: CASSQGTSGSRVHGYTF. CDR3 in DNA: TGTGCCAGCAGCCAAGGCACTTCAGGCTCGAGGGTGCATGGCTACACCTTC.

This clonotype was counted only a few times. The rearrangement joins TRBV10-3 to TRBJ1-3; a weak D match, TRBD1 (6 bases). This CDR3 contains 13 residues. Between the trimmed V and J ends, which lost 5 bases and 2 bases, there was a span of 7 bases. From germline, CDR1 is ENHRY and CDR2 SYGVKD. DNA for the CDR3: TGTGCCATCAGTTCAGGGGCTGGAAACACCATATATTTT. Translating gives CAISSGAGNTIYF.

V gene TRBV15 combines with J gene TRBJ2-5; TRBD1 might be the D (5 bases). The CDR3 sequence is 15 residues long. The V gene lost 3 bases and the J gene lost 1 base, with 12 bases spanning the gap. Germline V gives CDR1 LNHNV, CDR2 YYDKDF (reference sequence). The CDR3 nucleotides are TGTGCCACCAGCAGGGTTAGGGGCGGCCAAGAGACCCAGTACTTC. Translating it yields CATSRVRGGQETQYF. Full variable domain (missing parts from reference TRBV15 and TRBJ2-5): DAMVIQNPRYQVTQFGKPVTLSCSQTLNHNVMYWYQQKSSQAPKLLFHYYDKDFNNEADTPDNFQSRRPNTSFCFLDIRSPGLGDTAMYLCATSRVRGGQETQYFGPGTRLLVL.

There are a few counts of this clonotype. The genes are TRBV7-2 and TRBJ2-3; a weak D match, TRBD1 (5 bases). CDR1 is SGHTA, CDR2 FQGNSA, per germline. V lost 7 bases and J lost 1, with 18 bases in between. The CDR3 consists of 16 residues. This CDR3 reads CASTPGPGRGTDTQYF. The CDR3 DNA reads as TGTGCCAGCACTCCTGGTCCCGGCAGGGGCACAGATACGCAGTATTTT.

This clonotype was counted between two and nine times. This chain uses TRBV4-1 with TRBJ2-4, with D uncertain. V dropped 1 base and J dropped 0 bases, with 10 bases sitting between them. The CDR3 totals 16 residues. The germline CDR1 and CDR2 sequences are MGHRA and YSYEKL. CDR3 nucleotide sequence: TGCGCCAGCAGCCAAGGGAACCTGCAAGCCAAAAACATTCAGTACTTC. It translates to CASSQGNLQAKNIQYF.

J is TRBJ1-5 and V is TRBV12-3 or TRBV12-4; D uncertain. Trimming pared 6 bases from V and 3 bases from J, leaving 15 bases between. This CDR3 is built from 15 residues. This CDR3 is CASSPSPPSNQPQHF. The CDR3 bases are TGTGCCAGCAGCCCCTCCCCCCCTTCCAATCAGCCCCAGCATTTT.

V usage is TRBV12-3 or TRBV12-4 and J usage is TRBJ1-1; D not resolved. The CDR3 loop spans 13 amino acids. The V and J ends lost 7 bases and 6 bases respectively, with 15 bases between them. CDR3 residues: CASKQELWSEAFF. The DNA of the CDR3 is TGTGCCAGCAAGCAGGAGTTGTGGTCTGAAGCTTTCTTT.

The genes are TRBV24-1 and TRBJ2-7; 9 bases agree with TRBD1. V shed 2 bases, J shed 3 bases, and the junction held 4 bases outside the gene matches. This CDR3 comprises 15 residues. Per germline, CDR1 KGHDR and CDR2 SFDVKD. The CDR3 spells CATSDSGTGSYEQYF. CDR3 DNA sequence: TGTGCCACCAGTGATTCCGGGACAGGGAGCTACGAGCAGTACTTC.

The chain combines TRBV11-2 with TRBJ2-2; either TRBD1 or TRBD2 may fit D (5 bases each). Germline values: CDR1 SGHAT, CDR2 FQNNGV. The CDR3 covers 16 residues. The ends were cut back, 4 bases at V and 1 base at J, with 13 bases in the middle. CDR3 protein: CASSSQGPGNTGELFF. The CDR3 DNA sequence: TGTGCCAGCAGCTCCCAGGGACCTGGGAACACCGGGGAGCTGTTTTTT. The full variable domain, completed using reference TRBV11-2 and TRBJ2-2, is EAGVAQSPRYKIIEKRQSVAFWCNPISGHATLYWYQQILGQGPKLLIQFQNNGVVDDSQLPKDRFSAERLKGVDSTLKIQPAKLEDSAVYLCASSSQGPGNTGELFFGEGSRLTVL.

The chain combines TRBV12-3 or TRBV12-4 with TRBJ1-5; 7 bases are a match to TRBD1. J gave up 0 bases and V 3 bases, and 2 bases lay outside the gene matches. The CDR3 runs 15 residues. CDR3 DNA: TGTGCCAGCAGTTTTAGGGACAGTAGCAATCAGCCCCAGCATTTT. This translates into CASSFRDSSNQPQHF.

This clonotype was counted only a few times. CDR3 sequence reads: CAWSARSSGETQYF. DNA of the CDR3: TGTGCCTGGAGTGCGAGGAGTTCGGGAGAGACCCAGTACTTC. The chain is built from TRBV30 and TRBJ2-5; D ambiguous. The CDR3 loop spans 14 amino acids. Germline V gene sequence: CDR1 GTSNPN, CDR2 SVGIG (reference sequence). V lost 1 base and J lost 4, with 13 bases in between.

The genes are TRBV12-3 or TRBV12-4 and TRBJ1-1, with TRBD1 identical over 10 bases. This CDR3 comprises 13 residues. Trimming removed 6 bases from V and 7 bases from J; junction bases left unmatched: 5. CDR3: CASSGTGAGEAFF. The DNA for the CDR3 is TGTGCCAGCAGCGGGACAGGGGCCGGTGAAGCTTTCTTT.

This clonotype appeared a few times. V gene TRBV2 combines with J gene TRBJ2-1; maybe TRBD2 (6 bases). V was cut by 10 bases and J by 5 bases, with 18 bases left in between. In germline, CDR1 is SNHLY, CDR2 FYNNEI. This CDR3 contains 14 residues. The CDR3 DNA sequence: TGTGCCAATAGGGGAGGCCCGGGTAACAATGAGCAGTTCTTC. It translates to CANRGGPGNNEQFF.

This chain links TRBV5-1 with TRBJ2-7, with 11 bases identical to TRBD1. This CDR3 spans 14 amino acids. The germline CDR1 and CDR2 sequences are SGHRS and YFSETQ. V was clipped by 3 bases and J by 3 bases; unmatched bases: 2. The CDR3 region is CASSWGQGVYEQYF. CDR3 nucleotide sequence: TGCGCCAGCAGCTGGGGACAGGGGGTCTACGAGCAGTACTTC.

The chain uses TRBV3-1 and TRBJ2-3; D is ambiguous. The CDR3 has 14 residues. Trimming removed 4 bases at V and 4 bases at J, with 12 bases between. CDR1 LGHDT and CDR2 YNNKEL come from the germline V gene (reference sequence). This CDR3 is CASSRSRSPDTQYF. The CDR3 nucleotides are TGTGCCAGCAGCCGCTCCCGATCCCCAGATACGCAGTATTTT.

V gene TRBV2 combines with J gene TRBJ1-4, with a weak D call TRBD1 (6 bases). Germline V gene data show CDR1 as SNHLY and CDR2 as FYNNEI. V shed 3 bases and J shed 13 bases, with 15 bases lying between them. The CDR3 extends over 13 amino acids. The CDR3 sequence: CASSDRQARGLFF. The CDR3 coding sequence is TGTGCCAGCAGTGACAGACAGGCCCGGGGACTGTTTTTT.

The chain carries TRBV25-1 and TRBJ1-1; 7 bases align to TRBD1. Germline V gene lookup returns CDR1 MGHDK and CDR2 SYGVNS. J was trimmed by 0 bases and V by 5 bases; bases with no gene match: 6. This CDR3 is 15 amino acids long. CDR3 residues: CASSQGVGVNTEAFF. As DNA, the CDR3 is TGTGCCAGCAGTCAGGGGGTAGGGGTGAACACTGAAGCTTTCTTT.

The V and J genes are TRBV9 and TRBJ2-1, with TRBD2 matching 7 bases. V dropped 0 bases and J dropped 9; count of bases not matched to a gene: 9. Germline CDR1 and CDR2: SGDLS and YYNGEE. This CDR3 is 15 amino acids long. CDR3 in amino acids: CASSVAQREIVEQFF. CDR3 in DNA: TGTGCCAGCAGCGTAGCCCAGCGGGAAATCGTTGAGCAGTTCTTC. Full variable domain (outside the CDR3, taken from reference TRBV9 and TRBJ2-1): DSGVTQTPKHLITATGQRVTLRCSPRSGDLSVYWYQQSLDQGLQFLIQYYNGEERAKGNILERFSAQQFPDLHSELNLSSLELGDSALYFCASSVAQREIVEQFFGPGTRLTVL.

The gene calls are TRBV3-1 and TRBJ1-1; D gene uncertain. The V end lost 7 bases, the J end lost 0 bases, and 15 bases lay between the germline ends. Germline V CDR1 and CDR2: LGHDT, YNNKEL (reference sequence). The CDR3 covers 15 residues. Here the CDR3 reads CASTVQKFMNTEAFF. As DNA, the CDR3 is TGTGCCAGCACCGTCCAGAAATTCATGAACACTGAAGCTTTCTTT.

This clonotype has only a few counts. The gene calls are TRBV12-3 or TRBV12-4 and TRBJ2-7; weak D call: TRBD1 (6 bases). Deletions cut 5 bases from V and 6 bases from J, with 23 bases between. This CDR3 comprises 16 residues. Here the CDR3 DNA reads TGTGCCAGCAGTCCGTACAGTGGGGGCTCTTTACTCGAGCAGTACTTC. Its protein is CASSPYSGGSLLEQYF.

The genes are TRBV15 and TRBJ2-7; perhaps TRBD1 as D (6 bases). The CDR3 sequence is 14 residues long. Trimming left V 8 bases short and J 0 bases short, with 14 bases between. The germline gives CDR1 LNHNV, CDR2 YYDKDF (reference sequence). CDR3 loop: CATAQDSLSYEQYF. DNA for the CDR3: TGTGCCACCGCACAGGACAGCCTCTCCTACGAGCAGTACTTC. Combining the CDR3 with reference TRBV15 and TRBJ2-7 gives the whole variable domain DAMVIQNPRYQVTQFGKPVTLSCSQTLNHNVMYWYQQKSSQAPKLLFHYYDKDFNNEADTPDNFQSRRPNTSFCFLDIRSPGLGDTAMYLCATAQDSLSYEQYFGPGTRLTVT.

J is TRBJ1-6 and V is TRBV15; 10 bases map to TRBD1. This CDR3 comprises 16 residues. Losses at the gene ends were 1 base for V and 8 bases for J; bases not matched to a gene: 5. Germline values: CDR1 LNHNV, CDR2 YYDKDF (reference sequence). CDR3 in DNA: TGTGCCACCAGCAGAGGACAGGGGGCCCGACATTCACCCCTCCACTTT. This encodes CATSRGQGARHSPLHF.